This TCR beta chain originates from a study of cytomegalovirus exposure and HLA in healthy donors. Study outcomes and limitations: The later analysis indicated that the majority of CMV-associated TCR beta chains appeared HLA-restricted. For most subjects, TCR beta sequences were reported to predict HLA-A and HLA-B alleles with accuracy. Sequencing depth roughly uniform across donors was assumed in presence/absence analyses.

This clone was found once. Antigen specificity is unknown. The study ran its PCR with 60 Vbeta and 13 Jbeta primers. The table came from immunoSEQ multiplex PCR; TCRdb's copy has only in-frame clones and leaves some out. The data contain about 97,000 clones, 55% to 80% of them singletons. Germline CDR1 is LNHNV and CDR2 is YYDKDF (reference sequence). CDR3 length: 15 residues. V shed 0 bases and J shed 8 bases, with 13 bases lying between them. V and J are TRBV15 and TRBJ1-4, with D maybe TRBD1 (5 bases). The receptor was isolated from a man between 40 and 49 years old in good health and CMV-seronegative. Sequenced sample: PBMCs. The CDR3: CATSRDIGAREKLFF. In DNA form, the CDR3 reads TGTGCCACCAGCAGAGATATAGGGGCGCGCGAAAAACTGTTTTTT.